The sequence of this T cell receptor beta chain was determined in a study of low-dose radiotherapy and immunotherapy resistance in tumors. Across the study: Patients of Cohort 1 had 0.5 Gy fractions every 2 weeks, which summed to 6.5 Gy. Intravenous cyclophosphamide 200 mg/m2 was given every two weeks, one day before radiation and immunotherapy.

Germline CDR1 is DFQATT and CDR2 is SNEGSKA (reference sequence). Trimming took off 6 bases at V and 3 bases at J, with 12 bases between the two ends. The CDR3 is 13 residues long. This clonotype has at least ten counts. The time point was: after trial treatment. Treatment in this sample: LDRT plus nivolumab, ipilimumab, low-dose cyclophosphamide and aspirin (RACIN trial). Both TCRalpha and TCRbeta chains were reverse transcribed with V-gene-specific primers. TCRs were put through 20 PCR cycles of amplification with Phusion. A constant-region primer and the V-primer adapter served as the primer pair. Amplification of the isolated mRNA used in vitro transcription. TCRdb independently ran MiXCR on the reads; one entry per CDR3 protein. This table has about 58,000 distinct CDR3 sequences, about a quarter appearing once.

The TCR originated in a male donor with prostate cancer. The input for sequencing was PBMCs, taken after low-dose radiotherapy plus immunotherapy. This chain connects TRBV20-1 to TRBJ1-5; the D gene is possibly TRBD1 (5 bases). The CDR3 protein is CSAITGPNQPQHF. CDR3 DNA: TGCAGTGCAATCACAGGTCCCAATCAGCCCCAGCATTTT.